This TCR beta chain was observed in a study of blood T cell repertoires in COVID-19 (dated by TCRdb to about 2020). Concerning the study at large: Samples covering the acute and convalescent phases of COVID-19 were provided by collaborators in the United States, Italy and Spain. The prospective study material was composed of cDNA or gDNA derived from T cells, B-cell-depleted T cells, or PBMCs. Subjects who had been exposed to COVID-19, were actively infected with it, or had recovered from it provided the deeply sampled blood TCRbeta repertoires that made up the dataset. A freely available public database, intended as a resource for researchers studying the immune response to SARS-CoV-2, is where the repertoires were released. The samples were drawn from two sources: the first 160 participants of the ongoing ImmuneRACE study, and 1,200 or so subjects contributed by 6 global collaborators. Sample metadata almost always included a de-identified subject ID, COVID-19 status, age in years and sex. Where HLA class I and class II types were available, the types were taken from metadata supplied by the sample provider, not from assay-based typing.

What the work shows at the level of the full study, not this receptor alone: The amount of clinical and demographic metadata varied by source and participant and was provided uncurated.

The immunoSEQ Assay, a bias-controlled multiplex PCR, was used to amplify TCRbeta CDR3 regions from genomic DNA. For the original study's pipeline: The number of nucleated cells in each sample was estimated by amplification of reference gene primers within the assay. To quantify the absolute abundance of each unique TCRbeta CDR3 rearrangement, sequence reads were collapsed and filtered. For each sample, productive Simpson clonality was calculated as the square root of Simpson's diversity index over productive rearrangements. In its TCRdb copy, this immuneACCESS table keeps in-frame sequences only and misses some clones. Where compared with another copy, unresolved V genes explain less than half of these, and the others have no known cause. The V and J calls and clone size were taken over from that table, and D and trimming were inferred from the DNA. The sample records around 280,000 clones, about nine tenths of which are singletons. The ten largest clones represent 11% of the sample.

At one collaborating source in Seattle, patients were enrolled during active infection and were followed longitudinally through the course of disease. The collaborating institutions used their own protocols to collect whole blood in K2EDTA tubes. For TCRbeta analysis, collaborators shipped samples in one of three forms: frozen whole blood, isolated PBMCs, or DNA extracted from either of those sample types. Worth noting for this clone: The clone's antigen remains unknown. Base qualities are missing; no much larger clone stands one base away.

The sequence came from a young woman with COVID-19, enrolled during active disease. Source material: peripheral blood.

The CDR3 sequence is CAISSGTRQPSYEQYF. In nucleotide form, the sequence is TGTGCCATCAGTTCCGGGACACGGCAGCCCTCCTACGAGCAGTACTTC. The sequence joins TRBV10-3 to TRBJ2-7, with TRBD1 as a weak D call on 6 bases. The junction carries 17 bases between V and J, which are trimmed by 5 bases and 0 bases respectively. CDR3 length: 16 amino acids, cysteine to phenylalanine. Just the 48-base CDR3 DNA is kept, in frame starting at base 1. CDR1 and CDR2 are read off the germline V gene as ENHRY and SYGVKD.